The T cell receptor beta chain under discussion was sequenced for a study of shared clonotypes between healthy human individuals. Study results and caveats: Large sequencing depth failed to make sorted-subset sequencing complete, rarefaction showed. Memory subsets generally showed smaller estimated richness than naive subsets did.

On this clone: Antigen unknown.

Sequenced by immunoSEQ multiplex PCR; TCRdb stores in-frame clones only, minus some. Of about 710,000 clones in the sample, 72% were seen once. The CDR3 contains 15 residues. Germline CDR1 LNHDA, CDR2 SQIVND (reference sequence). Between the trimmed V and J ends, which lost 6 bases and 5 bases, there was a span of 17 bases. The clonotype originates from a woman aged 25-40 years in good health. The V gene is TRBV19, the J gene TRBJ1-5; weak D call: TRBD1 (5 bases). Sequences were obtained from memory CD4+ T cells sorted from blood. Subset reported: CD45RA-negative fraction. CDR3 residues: CASSLIGTQDQPQHF. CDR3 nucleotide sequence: TGTGCCAGTAGCCTGATCGGGACCCAAGATCAGCCCCAGCATTTT.